These 5 T cell receptor beta chains came from one sample sequenced in a study of blood T cell repertoires in COVID-19. The repertoire was sequenced with immunoSEQ multiplex PCR; TCRdb's copy has only in-frame clones and lacks some. The table records around 280,000 clones, around 88% of them present only once. The sample taken for sequencing was PBMCs or T cells enriched from blood (not recorded which). The origin of the receptors is a woman aged 35 to 49 who had recovered from COVID-19.

This CDR3 is CASSLWQNTEAFF. The DNA for the CDR3 is TGTGCCAGCAGTTTATGGCAGAACACTGAAGCTTTCTTT. The chain combines TRBV27 with TRBJ1-1, with no clear D. CDR3 length: 13 amino acids. Germline V lookup: CDR1 MNHEY, CDR2 SMNVEV (reference sequence). Trimming took 1 base from V and 1 from J, leaving 4 bases between them.

Concerning this clone itself: The junction shows a germline mismatch at one end, possibly a read error. This chain joins TRBV7-7 and TRBJ2-2; 8 positions agree with TRBD1. Per germline, CDR1 SSHAT and CDR2 FNYEAQ (reference sequence). CDR3 length equals 15 residues. The CDR3 spells CASSSGQDYTGELFF. The DNA for the CDR3 is TGTGCTAGCAGCTCGGGACAGGACTACACCGGGGAGCTGTTTTTT.

The chain combines TRBV6-2 or TRBV6-3 with TRBJ2-3, with TRBD1 matching 8 bases. Germline V gene lookup returns CDR1 MNHEY and CDR2 SVGEGT. V gave up 4 bases and J gave up 4 bases; unmatched junction bases: 4. The CDR3 has 14 amino acids. The chain's CDR3 is CASSFFRGPDTQYF. Written as DNA, the CDR3 is TGTGCCAGCAGTTTTTTCAGGGGGCCAGATACGCAGTATTTT.

This chain links TRBV23-1 with TRBJ2-1; D is uncertain. TRBV23-1 is an open reading frame whose function is uncertain. This CDR3 has 14 amino acids. V was clipped by 3 bases and J by 5 bases, with 11 bases between them. The DNA for the CDR3 is TGCGCCAGCAGTCAGCTGGGCAGACACAATGAGCAGTTCTTC. This encodes CASSQLGRHNEQFF.

In nucleotides, the CDR3 is TGCGCCAGCAGCGTGACTAGCGGGAGTGGTACCGGGGAGCTGTTTTTT. It encodes CASSVTSGSGTGELFF. The chain recombines TRBV5-1 with TRBJ2-2, with 12 nucleotides matching TRBD2. This CDR3 is built from 16 residues. CDR1 is SGHRS and CDR2 is YFSETQ in the germline V gene. J lost 5 bases, V lost 4 bases, and 6 bases had no gene match.